The next 19 T cell receptor beta chains were all read from a single sample in a study of immune cell composition in non-small cell lung cancer. Only in-frame clones appear in the TCRdb table, and some are missing; sequencing was by immunoSEQ multiplex PCR. The sample yields some 9,000 clones, approximately 61% seen once. The normal lung sample lay at least 3 cm, and maximally far, from the tumour. Sequencing was performed on non-adjacent lung tissue. These receptors were collected from a human donor with non-small cell lung cancer.

The chain carries TRBV2 and TRBJ2-5; TRBD1 aligns across 10 bases. Losses at the gene ends were 4 bases for V and 4 bases for J; bases not matched to a gene: 6. CDR1 and CDR2 from the germline V gene are SNHLY and FYNNEI. The CDR3 runs to 15 residues. CDR3 sequence (DNA): TGTGCCAGCAGTGCCGGGACAGGGGTAGGAGAGACCCAGTACTTC. Protein: CASSAGTGVGETQYF.

The rearrangement links TRBV6-5 to TRBJ1-1; maybe TRBD1 (6 bases). The germline CDR1 and CDR2 sequences are MNHEY and SVGAGI. The CDR3 is made up of 13 amino acids. The V end was cut by 6 bases, the J end by 4 bases, with 12 bases between. The CDR3 loop is CASRQGVVTEAFF. In DNA form, the CDR3 reads TGTGCCAGCAGACAGGGAGTAGTCACTGAAGCTTTCTTT.

V is TRBV11-2 and J is TRBJ2-7; the match to TRBD2 covers 10 bases. With 3 bases clipped from V and 5 bases from J, the junction kept 10 bases outside the gene matches. The CDR3 runs to 16 residues. Looked up from germline, CDR1 is SGHAT and CDR2 is FQNNGV. The CDR3 DNA is TGTGCCAGCAGCTTCGTTTCGAGCGGGGGGGACGACGAGCAGTACTTC. Its protein product is CASSFVSSGGDDEQYF.

On this clone: Germline and junction disagree at one end, which may indicate a read error. The chain uses TRBV5-1 and TRBJ2-7; D not resolved. The CDR3 spans 15 residues. CDR1 is SGHRS and CDR2 is YFSETQ in the germline V gene. CDR3 residues: CASSQEVQITYERYF. Here the CDR3 DNA reads TGCGCCAGCTCCCAAGAGGTGCAGATTACCTACGAGCGGTACTTC.

The rearrangement uses TRBV4-2 and TRBJ2-3; 8 bases fit TRBD2. The CDR3 consists of 18 residues. Germline V lookup: CDR1 LGHNA, CDR2 YNFKEQ. The V and J ends lost 0 bases and 5 bases, in that order; junction bases with no gene match: 13. In DNA, the CDR3 is TGTGCCAGCAGCCAAGAAACGCCGGCGGGGGGCCCCAGAGATACGCAGTATTTT. It specifies CASSQETPAGGPRDTQYF.

The genes are TRBV9 and TRBJ2-5, with 13 bases lining up with TRBD2. J lost 5 bases, V lost 4 bases, and 2 bases had no gene match. CDR1 and CDR2 from the germline V gene are SGDLS and YYNGEE. This CDR3 region has 14 residues. The CDR3 spells CASSPLAGGETQYF. Written as DNA, the CDR3 is TGTGCCAGCAGCCCACTAGCGGGGGGGGAGACCCAGTACTTC.

On this clone itself: One end of the junction varies from germline; a read error may be responsible. The chain uses TRBV7-7 and TRBJ2-5, with TRBD1 matching over 10 bases. The CDR3 extends over 15 amino acids. In germline, CDR1 is SSHAT, CDR2 FNYEAQ (reference sequence). The CDR3 nucleotides read TGTGCTAGCAGCTCCTCCCGGACAGGGGGAGAGACCCAGTACTTC. Translating it yields CASSSSRTGGETQYF.

The chain recombines TRBV6-6 with TRBJ2-1; TRBD2 matches at 9 bases. The CDR3 covers 15 residues. Germline CDR1 MNHNY, CDR2 SVGAGI (reference sequence). The trim removed 7 bases at V and 8 bases at J, leaving 12 bases unmatched. The CDR3 sequence is CASNLAGGLVDEQFF. CDR3 coding DNA: TGTGCCAGCAATTTGGCGGGGGGGCTAGTGGATGAGCAGTTCTTC.

CDR3 nucleotide sequence: TGTGCCAGCAGCTCCTCCGGACAGCTCAATCAGCCCCAGCATTTT. Protein sequence: CASSSSGQLNQPQHF. This chain links TRBV5-6 with TRBJ1-5; tentatively, D is TRBD1 (6 bases). The CDR3 runs 15 residues. Germline V gene sequence: CDR1 SGHDT, CDR2 YYEEEE. V was pared by 3 bases and J by 3 bases, with 13 bases between.

This sequence joins TRBV5-1 and TRBJ2-7, with D possibly matching TRBD2 (6 bases). Germline V gene lookup returns CDR1 SGHRS and CDR2 YFSETQ. This CDR3 region has 13 residues. The V end was cut by 3 bases, the J end by 1 base, with 8 bases between. CDR3 bases: TGCGCCAGCAGCTCCGGACTATCCTACGAGCAGTACTTC. Protein: CASSSGLSYEQYF.

The chain couples TRBV5-5 to TRBJ2-7, with D perhaps matching TRBD1 (6 bases). CDR1 is SGHKS, CDR2 YYEKEE, per germline (reference sequence). CDR3 length: 13 amino acids. V lost 1 base to trimming and J lost 2 bases, with 7 bases between them. CDR3 residues: CASSLSGAYEQYF. CDR3 sequence (DNA): TGTGCCAGCAGCTTGTCAGGGGCCTACGAGCAGTACTTC. The full variable domain, its missing parts supplied by reference TRBV5-5 and TRBJ2-7, is DAGVTQSPTHLIKTRGQQVTLRCSPISGHKSVSWYQQVLGQGPQFIFQYYEKEERGRGNFPDRFSARQFPNYSSELNVNALLLGDSALYLCASSLSGAYEQYFGPGTRLTVT.

This chain links TRBV19 with TRBJ1-2; D might be TRBD1 (6 bases). Trimming removed 4 bases from V and 3 bases from J, with 12 bases in between. CDR3 length: 14 amino acids. The germline V gene has CDR1 LNHDA and CDR2 SQIVND (reference sequence). The CDR3 sequence: CASSNSQGYYGYTF. The CDR3 DNA follows: TGTGCCAGTAGTAACTCCCAGGGGTACTATGGCTACACCTTC. The whole variable domain, remainder taken from reference TRBV19 and TRBJ1-2, is DGGITQSPKYLFRKEGQNVTLSCEQNLNHDAMYWYRQDPGQGLRLIYYSQIVNDFQKGDIAEGYSVSREKKESFPLTVTSAQKNPTAFYLCASSNSQGYYGYTFGSGTRLTVV.

This clone was observed a few times. The rearrangement uses TRBV12-5 and TRBJ2-2, with D tentatively TRBD1 (6 bases). Trimming stripped 6 bases from V and 5 bases from J, with 16 bases between. The length of the CDR3 is 15 residues. Per germline, CDR1 LGHNT and CDR2 FRNRAP. Written as DNA, the CDR3 is TGTGCTAGTGGGGACCCCAGGGGTCGGACCGGGGAGCTGTTTTTT. Translated: CASGDPRGRTGELFF.

The chain couples TRBV4-2 to TRBJ1-6; tentatively, D is TRBD1 (5 bases). Trimming took off 1 base at V and 7 bases at J, with 14 bases between the two ends. CDR1 is LGHNA and CDR2 is YNFKEQ in the germline V gene. CDR3 length: 16 residues. CDR3 in amino acids: CASSQGKGEINSPLHF. Written as DNA, the CDR3 is TGTGCCAGCAGCCAAGGTAAAGGGGAAATAAATTCACCCCTCCACTTT.

This chain joins TRBV5-1 and TRBJ2-5, with a possible D match to TRBD1 (7 bases). This CDR3 is 14 amino acids long. The V end lost 1 base, the J end lost 2 bases, and 9 bases lay between the germline ends. CDR1 and CDR2 from the germline V gene are SGHRS and YFSETQ. The CDR3 nucleotides are TGCGCCAGCAGCTTGCAGGGGGGACAAGAGACCCAGTACTTC. This encodes CASSLQGGQETQYF.

The chain employs TRBV10-1 and TRBJ2-3; 7 bases match TRBD1. The J segment lost 4 bases and the V segment lost 5 bases, leaving 6 bases of the junction unmatched. The germline gives CDR1 WNHNN, CDR2 SYGVQD (reference sequence). This CDR3 has 14 amino acids. In nucleotides, the CDR3 is TGCGCCAGCAGTAGGGGGCTCATCGCAGATACGCAGTATTTT. Amino acid sequence: CASSRGLIADTQYF.

The J gene is TRBJ2-2, the V gene TRBV29-1; 8 positions agree with TRBD2. The CDR3 is 14 amino acids. Germline assignment: CDR1 SQVTM and CDR2 ANQGSEA. The V segment lost 3 bases and the J segment 8 bases; nucleotides outside the gene matches: 8. The chain's CDR3 is CSVDGAGGAGELFF. The CDR3 coding sequence is TGCAGCGTTGATGGCGCGGGGGGCGCGGGGGAGCTGTTTTTT.

The chain links TRBV7-8 to TRBJ2-1, with 7 bases matching TRBD1. The germline V gene has CDR1 SGHVS and CDR2 FQNEAQ. This CDR3 spans 15 amino acids. V gave up 1 base and J gave up 6 bases; unmatched junction bases: 6. The CDR3 DNA reads as TGTGCCAGCAGCTTAGGACAGGGTTTCAGCAATGAGCAGTTCTTC. Protein sequence: CASSLGQGFSNEQFF. Full variable domain (remainder filled in from reference TRBV7-8 and TRBJ2-1): GAGVSQSPRYKVAKRGQDVALRCDPISGHVSLFWYQQALGQGPEFLTYFQNEAQLDKSGLPSDRFFAERPEGSVSTLKIQRTQQEDSAVYLCASSLGQGFSNEQFFGPGTRLTVL.

This clone was counted a few times. The rearrangement uses TRBV4-3 and TRBJ1-5; D is perhaps TRBD1 (6 bases). From germline, CDR1 is LGHNA and CDR2 YSLEER. CDR3 length: 15 residues. Deletions cut 5 bases from V and 3 bases from J, with 14 bases between. This CDR3 reads CASSSSWDINQPQHF. In DNA, the CDR3 is TGCGCCAGCAGCTCGAGCTGGGACATCAATCAGCCCCAGCATTTT.